This TCR beta chain was recovered during a study of CD8 T cells in Susac syndrome. With random hexamers, reverse transcription was performed on about 0.5 to 1 ug of RNA. Using its own MiXCR run on the immunoSEQ multiplex PCR reads, TCRdb lists one record per CDR3 protein. The table lists some 120,000 distinct CDR3 sequences, more than 90% of them singletons, with over 0.07% in the top ten. The TCR sequence derives from a human donor in good health. The sequenced material came from CD4+ T cells from PBMCs.

The CDR3 coding sequence is TGTGCCAGTAGTCCCGGGACAGGGTTTCGGTACGAGCAGTACTTC. Encoded protein: CASSPGTGFRYEQYF. V usage is TRBV19 and J usage is TRBJ2-7, with 9 positions matching TRBD1. With 5 bases clipped from V and 4 bases from J, the junction kept 9 bases outside the gene matches. CDR3 length: 15 residues. Germline V gene lookup returns CDR1 LNHDA and CDR2 SQIVND (reference sequence).